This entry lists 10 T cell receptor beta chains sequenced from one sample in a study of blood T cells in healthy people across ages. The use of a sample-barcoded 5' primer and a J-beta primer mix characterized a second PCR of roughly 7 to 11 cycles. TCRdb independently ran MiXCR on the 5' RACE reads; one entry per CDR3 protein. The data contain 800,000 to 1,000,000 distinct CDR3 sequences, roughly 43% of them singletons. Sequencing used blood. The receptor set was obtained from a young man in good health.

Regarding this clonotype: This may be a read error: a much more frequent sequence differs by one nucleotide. The CDR3 bases are TGTGCCAGCAGTACTACAGGGCCGGAGGCCCAGTACTTC. It codes for CASSTTGPEAQYF. The chain has TRBV12-3 or TRBV12-4 and TRBJ2-5, with D possibly being TRBD1 (6 bases). Between the trimmed V and J ends, which lost 5 bases and 9 bases, there was a span of 16 bases. This CDR3 spans 13 amino acids.

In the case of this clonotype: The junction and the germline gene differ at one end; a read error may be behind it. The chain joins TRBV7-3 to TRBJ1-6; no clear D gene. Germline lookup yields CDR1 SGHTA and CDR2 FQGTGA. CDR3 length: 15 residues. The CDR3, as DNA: TGTGCCAGCAGCTTAACGCCGTCCTATAATTCATCCCTCCACTTT. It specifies CASSLTPSYNSSLHF.

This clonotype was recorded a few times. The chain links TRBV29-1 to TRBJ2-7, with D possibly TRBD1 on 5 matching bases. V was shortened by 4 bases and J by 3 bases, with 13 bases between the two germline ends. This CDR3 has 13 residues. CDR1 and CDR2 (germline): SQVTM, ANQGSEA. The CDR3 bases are TGCAGCGTTGTTCACCCAGGGTTCTACGAGCAGTACTTC. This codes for CSVVHPGFYEQYF.

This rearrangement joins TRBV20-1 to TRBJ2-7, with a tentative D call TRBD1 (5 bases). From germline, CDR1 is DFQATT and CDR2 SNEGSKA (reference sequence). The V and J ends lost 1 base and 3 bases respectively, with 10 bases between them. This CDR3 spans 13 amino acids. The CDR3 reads CSARVQDFYEQYF. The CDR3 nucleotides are TGCAGTGCTAGAGTACAGGATTTCTACGAGCAGTACTTC.

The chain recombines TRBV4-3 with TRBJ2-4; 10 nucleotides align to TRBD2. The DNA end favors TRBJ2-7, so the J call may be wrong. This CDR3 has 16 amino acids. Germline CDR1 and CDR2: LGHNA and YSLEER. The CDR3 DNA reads TGCGCCAGCAGCCAAGAAACTAGCGGGGCCCTCGGCGAGCAGTACTTC. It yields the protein CASSQETSGALGEQYF.

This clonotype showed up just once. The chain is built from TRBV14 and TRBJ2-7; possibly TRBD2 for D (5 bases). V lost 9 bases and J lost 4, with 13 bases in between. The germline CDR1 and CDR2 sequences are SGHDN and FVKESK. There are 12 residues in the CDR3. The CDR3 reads CASRHGVYEQYF. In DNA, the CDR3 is TGTGCCAGTCGACACGGGGTTTACGAGCAGTACTTC.

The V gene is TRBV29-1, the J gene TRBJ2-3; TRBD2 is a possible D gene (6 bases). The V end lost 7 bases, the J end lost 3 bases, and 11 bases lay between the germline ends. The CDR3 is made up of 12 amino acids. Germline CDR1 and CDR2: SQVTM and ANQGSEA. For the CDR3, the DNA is TGCAGCGCTGGAGGGACTACAGATACGCAGTATTTT. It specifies CSAGGTTDTQYF.

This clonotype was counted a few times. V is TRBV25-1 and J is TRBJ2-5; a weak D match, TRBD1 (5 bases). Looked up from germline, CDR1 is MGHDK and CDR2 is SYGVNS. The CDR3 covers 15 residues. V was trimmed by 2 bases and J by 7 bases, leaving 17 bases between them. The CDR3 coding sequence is TGTGCCAGCAGTGAACGGGTATTCGGAACAGGGACCCAGTACTTC. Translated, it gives CASSERVFGTGTQYF.

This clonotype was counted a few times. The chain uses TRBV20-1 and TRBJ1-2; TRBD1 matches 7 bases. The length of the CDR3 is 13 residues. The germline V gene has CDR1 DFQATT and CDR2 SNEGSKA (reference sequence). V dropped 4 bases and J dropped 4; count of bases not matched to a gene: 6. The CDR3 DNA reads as TGCAGTGCTACAGGGGGATCGGGCTATGGCTACACCTTC. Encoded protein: CSATGGSGYGYTF.

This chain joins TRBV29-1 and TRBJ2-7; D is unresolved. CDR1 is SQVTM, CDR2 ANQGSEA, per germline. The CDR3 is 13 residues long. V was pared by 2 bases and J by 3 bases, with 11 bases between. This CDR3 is CSVELPGRYEQYF. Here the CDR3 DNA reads TGCAGCGTTGAATTGCCAGGCCGCTACGAGCAGTACTTC.